Below are 5 T cell receptor beta chains sequenced from a single sample in a study of blood T cell repertoires in COVID-19. The data were produced by immunoSEQ multiplex PCR, yet TCRdb's version contains in-frame clones alone and is incomplete. This table has more than 150,000 clones, roughly 79% appearing once. The sample comprised peripheral blood. The receptors stem from an elderly woman with COVID-19, enrolled during active disease.

The chain recombines TRBV4-2 with TRBJ2-3; 12 bases are shared with TRBD2. CDR3 length equals 17 residues. Germline V gene data show CDR1 as LGHNA and CDR2 as YNFKEQ. The V and J ends lost 6 bases and 0 bases, in that order; junction bases with no gene match: 7. The CDR3 coding sequence is TGTGCCAGCAGTATCGCTAGCGGGAGGGATAGCACAGATACGCAGTATTTT. Its translation is CASSIASGRDSTDTQYF.

This chain joins TRBV2 and TRBJ2-2; tentatively, D is TRBD2 (5 bases). Germline V gives CDR1 SNHLY, CDR2 FYNNEI. V lost 6 bases and J 0 bases, leaving 8 bases between the germline ends. This CDR3 is built from 14 residues. The CDR3 DNA reads as TGTGCCAGCAGGGCCGGGACGAACACCGGGGAGCTGTTTTTT. It specifies CASRAGTNTGELFF.

CDR3 residues: CASTGLTEAFF. For the CDR3, the DNA is TGTGCCAGCACAGGGCTCACTGAAGCTTTCTTT. The gene calls are TRBV6-5 and TRBJ1-1; D possibly corresponds to TRBD1 (5 bases). Germline CDR1 MNHEY, CDR2 SVGAGI. This CDR3 contains 11 residues. With 7 bases removed from V and 4 bases from J, the gap between germline ends came to 7 bases.

The genes are TRBV5-1 and TRBJ1-2, with a possible D match to TRBD1 (6 bases). Between the trimmed V and J ends, which lost 1 base and 8 bases, there was a span of 15 bases. The CDR3 consists of 14 residues. The germline V gene has CDR1 SGHRS and CDR2 YFSETQ. CDR3 sequence reads: CASSLWSRGVGYTF. The CDR3 DNA reads TGCGCCAGCAGCTTGTGGAGCAGGGGCGTAGGCTACACCTTC. Based on the CDR3 plus reference TRBV5-1 and TRBJ1-2, the full variable domain is KAGVTQTPRYLIKTRGQQVTLSCSPISGHRSVSWYQQTPGQGLQFLFEYFSETQRNKGNFPGRFSGRQFSNSRSEMNVSTLELGDSALYLCASSLWSRGVGYTFGSGTRLTVV.

For the CDR3, the DNA is TGCGCCAGCAGCCAACGGACAGGTGACTCTGGAAACACCATATATTTT. Residues: CASSQRTGDSGNTIYF. V is TRBV5-1 and J is TRBJ1-3; TRBD1 agrees at 7 bases. Germline-derived CDR1 and CDR2 are SGHRS and YFSETQ. After removal of 4 bases from V and 0 bases from J, the junction contained 7 bases not matched to a gene. The CDR3 runs 16 residues.